Sequencing of this T cell receptor beta chain was carried out in a study of shared clonotypes between healthy human individuals. The germline CDR1 and CDR2 sequences are SGHDN and FVKESK. This CDR3 has 13 amino acids. V shed 4 bases, J shed 5 bases, and the junction held 3 bases outside the gene matches. Execution of the assay was at deep level. TCRdb's copy holds only in-frame clones and misses some; the assay was immunoSEQ multiplex PCR. The data show 1.5 million to 2.5 million clones, approximately 94% seen once. Positively selected for CCR7, the CD45RO-negative cells used as naive CD8 cells excluded terminally differentiated effector memory CD45RA+ cells. Study donors comprised healthy, HIV-negative adults devoid of recent acute infection or vaccination.

The clonotype was recovered from a man aged 18 to 30 in good health. The chain has TRBV14 and TRBJ2-5; 8 nucleotides line up with TRBD2. Sequenced material: naive CD8+ T cells sorted from blood. The CDR3 DNA is TGTGCCAGCAGCCCCTCGGGGGGGGAGACCCAGTACTTC. Translating it yields CASSPSGGETQYF.